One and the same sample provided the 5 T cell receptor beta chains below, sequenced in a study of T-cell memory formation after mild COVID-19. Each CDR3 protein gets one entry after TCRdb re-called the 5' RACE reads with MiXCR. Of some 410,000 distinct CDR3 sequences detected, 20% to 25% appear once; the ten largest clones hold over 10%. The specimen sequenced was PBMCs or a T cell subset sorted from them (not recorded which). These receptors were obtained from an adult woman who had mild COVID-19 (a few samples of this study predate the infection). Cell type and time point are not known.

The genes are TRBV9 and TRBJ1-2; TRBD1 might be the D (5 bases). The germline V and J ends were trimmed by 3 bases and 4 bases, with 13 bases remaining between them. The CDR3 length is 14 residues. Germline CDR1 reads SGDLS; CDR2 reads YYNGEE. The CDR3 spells CASSADSGGYGYTF. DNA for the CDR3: TGTGCCAGCAGCGCAGACAGTGGAGGCTATGGCTACACCTTC.

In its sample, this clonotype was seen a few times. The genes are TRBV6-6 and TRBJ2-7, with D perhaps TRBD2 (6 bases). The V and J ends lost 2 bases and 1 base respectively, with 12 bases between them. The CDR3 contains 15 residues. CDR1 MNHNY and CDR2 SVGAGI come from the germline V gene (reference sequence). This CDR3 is CASSYGEGRSYEQYF. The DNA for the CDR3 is TGTGCCAGCAGTTACGGTGAGGGGAGGTCCTACGAGCAGTACTTC.

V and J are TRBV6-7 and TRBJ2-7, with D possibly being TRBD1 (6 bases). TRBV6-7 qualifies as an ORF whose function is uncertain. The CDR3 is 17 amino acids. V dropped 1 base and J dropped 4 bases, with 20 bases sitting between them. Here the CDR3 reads CASSYLSPTRGEYEQYF. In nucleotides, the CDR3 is TGTGCCAGCAGTTACTTAAGTCCAACCAGGGGCGAGTACGAGCAGTACTTC.

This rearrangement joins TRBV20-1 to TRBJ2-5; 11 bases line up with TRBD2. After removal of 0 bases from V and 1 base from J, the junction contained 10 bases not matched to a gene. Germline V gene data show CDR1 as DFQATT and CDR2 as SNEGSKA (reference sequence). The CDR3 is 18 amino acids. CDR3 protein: CSARDSRFTSGSQETQYF. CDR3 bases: TGCAGTGCTAGAGATTCTAGGTTCACTAGCGGGAGCCAAGAGACCCAGTACTTC.

CDR3 nucleotides: TGCGCCAGCAGCTTGGATAGACTAGCTGCAGATACGCAGTATTTT. Translated, it gives CASSLDRLAADTQYF. V is TRBV5-1 and J is TRBJ2-3; 7 nucleotides agree with TRBD2. The CDR3 length is 15 residues. Trimming cost V 0 bases and J 4 bases; bases outside gene matches: 5. Per the germline V gene, CDR1 is SGHRS and CDR2 is YFSETQ.